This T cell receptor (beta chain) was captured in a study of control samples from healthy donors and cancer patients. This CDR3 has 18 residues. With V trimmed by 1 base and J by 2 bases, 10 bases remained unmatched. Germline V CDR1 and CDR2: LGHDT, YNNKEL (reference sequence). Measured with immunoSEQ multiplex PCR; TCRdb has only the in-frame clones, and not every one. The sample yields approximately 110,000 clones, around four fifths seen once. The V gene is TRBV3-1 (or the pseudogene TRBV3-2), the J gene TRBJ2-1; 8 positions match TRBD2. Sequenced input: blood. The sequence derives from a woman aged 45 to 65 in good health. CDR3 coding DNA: TGTGCCAGCAGCCAAGCCCCTAAACTAGCGGCTACCTACAATGAGCAGTTCTTC. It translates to CASSQAPKLAATYNEQFF.